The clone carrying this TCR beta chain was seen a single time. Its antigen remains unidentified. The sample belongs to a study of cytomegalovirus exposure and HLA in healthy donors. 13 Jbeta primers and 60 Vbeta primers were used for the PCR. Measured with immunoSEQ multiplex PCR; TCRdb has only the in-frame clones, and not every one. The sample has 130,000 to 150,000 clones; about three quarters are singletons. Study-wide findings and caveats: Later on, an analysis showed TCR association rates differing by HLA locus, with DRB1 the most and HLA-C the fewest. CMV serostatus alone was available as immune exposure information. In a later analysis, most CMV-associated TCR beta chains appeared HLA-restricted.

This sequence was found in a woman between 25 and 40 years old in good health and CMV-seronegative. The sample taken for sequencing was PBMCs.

CDR3 DNA sequence: TGCAGCGCCAAGTCGGACAGCAACGAGCAGTACTTC. Protein: CSAKSDSNEQYF. This chain connects TRBV29-1 to TRBJ2-7; a weak D match, TRBD1 (6 bases). The germline V gene encodes CDR1 SQVTM and CDR2 ANQGSEA. This CDR3 is built from 12 residues. V was cut by 7 bases and J by 5 bases, with 15 bases left in between.